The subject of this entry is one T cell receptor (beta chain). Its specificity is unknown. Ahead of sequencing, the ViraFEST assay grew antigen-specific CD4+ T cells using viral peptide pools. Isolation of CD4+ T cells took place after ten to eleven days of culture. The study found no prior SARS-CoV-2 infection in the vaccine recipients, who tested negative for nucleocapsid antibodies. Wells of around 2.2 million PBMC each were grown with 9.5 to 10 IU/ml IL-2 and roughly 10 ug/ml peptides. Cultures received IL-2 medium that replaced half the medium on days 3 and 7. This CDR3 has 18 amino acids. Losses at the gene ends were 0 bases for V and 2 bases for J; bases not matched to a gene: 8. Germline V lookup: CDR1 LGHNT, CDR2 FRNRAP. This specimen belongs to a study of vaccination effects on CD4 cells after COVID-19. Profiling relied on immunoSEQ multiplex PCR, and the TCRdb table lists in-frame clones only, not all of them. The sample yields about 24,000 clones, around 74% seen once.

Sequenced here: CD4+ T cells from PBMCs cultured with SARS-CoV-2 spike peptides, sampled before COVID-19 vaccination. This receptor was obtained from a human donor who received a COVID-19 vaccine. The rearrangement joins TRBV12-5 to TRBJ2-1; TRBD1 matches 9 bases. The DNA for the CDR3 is TGTGCTAGTGGTTTGGTACTTTCACGGGACAGGGCCTACAATGAGCAGTTCTTC. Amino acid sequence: CASGLVLSRDRAYNEQFF. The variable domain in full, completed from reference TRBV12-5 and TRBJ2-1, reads DARVTQTPRHKVTEMGQEVTMRCQPILGHNTVFWYRQTMMQGLELLAYFRNRAPLDDSGMPKDRFSAEMPDATLATLKIQPSEPRDSAVYFCASGLVLSRDRAYNEQFFGPGTRLTVL.